This T cell receptor (beta chain) comes out of a study of cytomegalovirus exposure and HLA in healthy donors. Germline CDR1 is KGHSH and CDR2 is LQKENI. The CDR3 is made up of 16 amino acids. The J segment lost 1 base and the V segment lost 0 bases, leaving 3 bases of the junction unmatched. Researchers ran the PCR with 60 Vbeta and 13 Jbeta primers. TCRdb keeps only in-frame clones here, not all; method: immunoSEQ multiplex PCR. Found here are approximately 120,000 clones, about 80% of them singletons; the top ten hold roughly 1.2%. Sequencing was carried out using PBMCs. The V call is TRBV18, the J call TRBJ2-3; 8 bases fit TRBD1. The sequence was obtained from a man aged 50-60 years in good health and CMV-seronegative. CDR3 sequence: CASSPPSTGGTDTQYF. CDR3 in DNA: TGTGCCAGCTCACCACCTTCGACAGGGGGCACAGATACGCAGTATTTT. The full variable domain, with the rest looked up from reference TRBV18 and TRBJ2-3, is NAGVMQNPRHLVRRRGQEARLRCSPMKGHSHVYWYRQLPEEGLKFMVYLQKENIIDESGMPKERFSAEFPKEGPSILRIQQVVRGDSAAYFCASSPPSTGGTDTQYFGPGTRLTVL.